This TCR beta chain was identified during a study of blood T cell repertoires in COVID-19. Enrolment of Seattle patients took place during active infection, and they were followed longitudinally. Libraries were prepared by immunoSEQ multiplex PCR; TCRdb keeps only in-frame clonotypes and omits some of them. The repertoire consists of about 300,000 clones, with roughly 90% occurring once and the leading ten covering about 1.7%. The sequence was obtained from a woman aged 25-40 years with COVID-19, enrolled during active disease. Sequenced: peripheral blood.

The CDR3, as DNA: TGTGCCAGCAGCCAGCGACAGGGTTCCGCAGATACGCAGTATTTT. It codes for CASSQRQGSADTQYF. V usage is TRBV3-1 (or the pseudogene TRBV3-2) and J usage is TRBJ2-3; 7 bases align to TRBD1. V lost 3 bases and J lost 4; bases outside the gene matches: 7. The CDR3 contains 15 residues. In germline, CDR1 is LGHDT, CDR2 YNNKEL (reference sequence).